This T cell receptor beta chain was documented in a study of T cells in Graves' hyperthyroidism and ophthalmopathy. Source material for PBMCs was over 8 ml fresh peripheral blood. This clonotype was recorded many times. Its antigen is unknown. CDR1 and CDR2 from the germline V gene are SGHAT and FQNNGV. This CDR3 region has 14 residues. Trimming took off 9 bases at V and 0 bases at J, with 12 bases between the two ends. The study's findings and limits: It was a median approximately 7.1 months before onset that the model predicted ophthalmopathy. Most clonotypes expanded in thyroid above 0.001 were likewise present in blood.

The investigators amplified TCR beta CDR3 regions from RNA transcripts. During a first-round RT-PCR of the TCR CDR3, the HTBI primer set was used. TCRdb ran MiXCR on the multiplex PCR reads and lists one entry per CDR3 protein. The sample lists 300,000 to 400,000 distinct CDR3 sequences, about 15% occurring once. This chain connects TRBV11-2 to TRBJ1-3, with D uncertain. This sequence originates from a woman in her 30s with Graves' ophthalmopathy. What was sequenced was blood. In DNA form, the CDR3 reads TGTGCCAGTATAGGGCTAAACTCTGGAAACACCATATATTTT. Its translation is CASIGLNSGNTIYF.